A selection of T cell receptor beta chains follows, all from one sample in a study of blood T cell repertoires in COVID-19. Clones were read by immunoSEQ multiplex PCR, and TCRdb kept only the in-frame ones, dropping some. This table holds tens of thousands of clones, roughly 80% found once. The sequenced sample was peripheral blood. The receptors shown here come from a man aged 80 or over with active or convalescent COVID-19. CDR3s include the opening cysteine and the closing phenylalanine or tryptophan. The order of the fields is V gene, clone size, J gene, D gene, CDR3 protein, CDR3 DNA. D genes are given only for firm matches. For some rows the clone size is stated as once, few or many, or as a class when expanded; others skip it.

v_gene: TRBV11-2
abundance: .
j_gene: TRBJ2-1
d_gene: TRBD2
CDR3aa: CASSDTRLASYNEQFF
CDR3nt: TGTGCCAGCAGCGACACTCGACTAGCGAGCTACAATGAGCAGTTCTTC

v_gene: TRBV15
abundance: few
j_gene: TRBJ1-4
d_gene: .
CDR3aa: CATRLGGAGEKLFF
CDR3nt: TGTGCCACCCGCCTGGGGGGGGCGGGTGAAAAACTGTTTTTT

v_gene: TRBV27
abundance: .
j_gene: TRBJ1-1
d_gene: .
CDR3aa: CASSLYGNTEAFF
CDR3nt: TGTGCCAGCAGTTTATACGGGAACACTGAAGCTTTCTTT

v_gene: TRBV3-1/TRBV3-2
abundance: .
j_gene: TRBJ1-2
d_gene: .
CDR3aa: CASSQDLGANYGYTF
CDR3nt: TGTGCCAGCAGCCAAGATTTGGGCGCTAACTATGGCTACACCTTC

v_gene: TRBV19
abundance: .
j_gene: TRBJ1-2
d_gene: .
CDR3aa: CASSLRTPYNGYTF
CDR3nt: TGTGCCAGTAGTCTCAGGACTCCTTACAATGGCTACACCTTC

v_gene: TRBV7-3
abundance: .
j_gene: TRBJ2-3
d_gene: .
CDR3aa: CASSSLGESTDTQYF
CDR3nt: TGTGCCAGCAGCTCCCTCGGGGAAAGCACAGATACGCAGTATTTT

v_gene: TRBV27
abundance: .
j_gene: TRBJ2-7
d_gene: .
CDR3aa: CASSFAGSYEQYF
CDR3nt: TGTGCCAGCAGTTTTGCAGGCTCCTACGAGCAGTACTTC

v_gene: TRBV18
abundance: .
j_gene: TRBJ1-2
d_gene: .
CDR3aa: CASSPDSGYGYTF
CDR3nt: TGTGCCAGCTCACCGGACTCGGGATACGGCTACACCTTC

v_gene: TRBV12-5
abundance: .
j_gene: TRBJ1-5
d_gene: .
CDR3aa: CASGLVAEDQPQHF
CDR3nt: TGTGCTAGTGGTTTGGTAGCGGAGGATCAGCCCCAGCATTTT

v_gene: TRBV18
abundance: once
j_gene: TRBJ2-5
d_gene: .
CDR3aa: CASSPPGRLYQETQYF
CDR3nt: TGTGCCAGCTCACCACCGGGCAGATTGTACCAAGAGACCCAGTACTTC

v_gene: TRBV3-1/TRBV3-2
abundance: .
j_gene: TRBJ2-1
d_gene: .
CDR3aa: CASSPRAATREQFF
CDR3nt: TGTGCCAGCAGCCCCAGGGCAGCTACCCGGGAGCAGTTCTTC

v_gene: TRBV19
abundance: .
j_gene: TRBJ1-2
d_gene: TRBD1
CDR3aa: CASSSNRGHYGYTF
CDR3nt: TGTGCCAGTAGTAGCAACAGGGGACACTATGGCTACACCTTC

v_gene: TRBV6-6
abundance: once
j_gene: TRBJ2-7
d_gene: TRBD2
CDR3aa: CASRDTRTSGIYEQYF
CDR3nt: TGTGCCAGCAGAGATACTAGGACTAGCGGAATCTACGAGCAGTACTTC

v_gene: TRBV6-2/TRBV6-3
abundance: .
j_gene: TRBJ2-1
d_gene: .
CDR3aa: CASSYAYPAGWYNEQFF
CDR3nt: TGTGCCAGCAGTTACGCTTACCCGGCGGGGTGGTACAATGAGCAGTTCTTC

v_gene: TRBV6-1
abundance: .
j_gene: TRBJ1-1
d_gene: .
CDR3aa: CASSEASGYEAFF
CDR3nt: TGTGCCAGCAGTGAAGCTTCAGGGTATGAAGCTTTCTTT

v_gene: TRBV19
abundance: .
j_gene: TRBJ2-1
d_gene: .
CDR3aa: CATSGNNPGNEQFF
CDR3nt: TGTGCCACCTCCGGAAACAACCCAGGGAATGAGCAGTTCTTC

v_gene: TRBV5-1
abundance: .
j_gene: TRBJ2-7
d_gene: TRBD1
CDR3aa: CASSLAVTGTHEQYF
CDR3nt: TGCGCCAGCAGCTTGGCCGTGACAGGGACCCACGAGCAGTACTTC

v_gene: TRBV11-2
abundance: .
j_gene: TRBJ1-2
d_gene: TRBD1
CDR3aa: CASSLPWDRVNYGYTF
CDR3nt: TGTGCCAGCAGCTTACCCTGGGACAGGGTTAACTATGGCTACACCTTC

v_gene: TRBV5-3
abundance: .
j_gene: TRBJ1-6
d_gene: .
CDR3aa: CARSFFRVSYNSPLHF
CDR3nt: TGTGCCAGAAGCTTTTTTAGAGTCTCCTATAATTCACCCCTCCACTTT

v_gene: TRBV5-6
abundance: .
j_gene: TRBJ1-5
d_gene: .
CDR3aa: CASSSQREIVSNQPQHF
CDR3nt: TGTGCCAGCAGCTCTCAGCGGGAAATCGTAAGCAATCAGCCCCAGCATTTT

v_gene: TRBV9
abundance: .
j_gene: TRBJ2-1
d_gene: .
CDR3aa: CASSVQGLPYNEQFF
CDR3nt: TGTGCCAGCAGCGTTCAGGGTCTGCCCTACAATGAGCAGTTCTTC

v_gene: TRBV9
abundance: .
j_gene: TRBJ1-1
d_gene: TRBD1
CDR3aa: CASSVGSQGATEAFF
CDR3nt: TGTGCCAGCAGCGTAGGTTCTCAGGGGGCCACTGAAGCTTTCTTT

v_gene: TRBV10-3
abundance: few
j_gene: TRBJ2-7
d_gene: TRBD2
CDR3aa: CAISEPGGTSGDEQYF
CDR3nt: TGTGCCATCAGTGAGCCTGGTGGGACTAGCGGGGACGAGCAGTACTTC

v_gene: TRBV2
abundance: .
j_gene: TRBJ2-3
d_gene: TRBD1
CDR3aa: CASTVTGVADTQYF
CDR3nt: TGTGCCAGCACTGTAACAGGGGTGGCAGATACGCAGTATTTT

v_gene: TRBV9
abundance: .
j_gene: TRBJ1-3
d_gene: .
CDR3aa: CASSVGQFFSGNTIYF
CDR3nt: TGTGCCAGCAGCGTGGGCCAGTTTTTCTCTGGAAACACCATATATTTT

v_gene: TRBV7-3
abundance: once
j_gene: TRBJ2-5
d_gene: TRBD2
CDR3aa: CASSLKQRGETQYF
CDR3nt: TGTGCCAGCAGCTTAAAACAGCGGGGCGAGACCCAGTACTTC

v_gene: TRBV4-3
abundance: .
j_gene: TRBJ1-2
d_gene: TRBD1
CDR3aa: CASSQYTQGSYGYTF
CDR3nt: TGCGCCAGCAGCCAGTATACACAGGGGAGCTATGGCTACACCTTC

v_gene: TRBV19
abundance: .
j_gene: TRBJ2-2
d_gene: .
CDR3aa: CASSQEAGASNTGELFF
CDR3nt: TGTGCCAGTAGTCAAGAGGCAGGGGCTTCGAACACCGGGGAGCTGTTTTTT

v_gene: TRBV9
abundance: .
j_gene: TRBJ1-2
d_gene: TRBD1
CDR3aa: CASSVAGQGFYGYTF
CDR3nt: TGTGCCAGCAGCGTAGCCGGACAGGGGTTCTATGGCTACACCTTC

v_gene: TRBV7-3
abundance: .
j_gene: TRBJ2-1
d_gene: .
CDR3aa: CASSLAGSNEQFF
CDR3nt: TGTGCCAGCAGCTTAGCGGGATCCAATGAGCAGTTCTTC

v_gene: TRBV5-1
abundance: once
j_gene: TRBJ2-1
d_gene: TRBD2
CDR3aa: CASSVGLVGVNEQFF
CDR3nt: TGCGCCAGCAGCGTCGGACTAGTGGGAGTCAATGAGCAGTTCTTC

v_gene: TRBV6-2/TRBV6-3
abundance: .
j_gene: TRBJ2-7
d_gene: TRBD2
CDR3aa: CASSYASLAGAYEQYF
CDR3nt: TGTGCCAGCAGTTACGCGTCACTAGCGGGAGCCTACGAGCAGTACTTC

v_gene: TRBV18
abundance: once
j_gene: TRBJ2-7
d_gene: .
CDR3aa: CASSAGQTYEQYF
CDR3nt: TGTGCCAGCTCGGCTGGGCAGACCTACGAGCAGTACTTC

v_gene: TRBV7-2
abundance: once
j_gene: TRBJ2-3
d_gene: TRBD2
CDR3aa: CASSLGGAGSTDTQYF
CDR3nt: TGTGCCAGCAGCTTAGGGGGAGCGGGGAGCACAGATACGCAGTATTTT

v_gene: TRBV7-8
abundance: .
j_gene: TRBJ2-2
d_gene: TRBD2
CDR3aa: CASSRKGSGGAQITGELFF
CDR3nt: TGTGCCAGCAGCCGAAAGGGGAGCGGGGGGGCCCAGATCACCGGGGAGCTGTTTTTT

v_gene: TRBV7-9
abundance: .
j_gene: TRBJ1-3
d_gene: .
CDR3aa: CASSLAGGIGNTIYF
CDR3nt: TGTGCCAGCAGCTTAGCTGGAGGGATCGGAAACACCATATATTTT

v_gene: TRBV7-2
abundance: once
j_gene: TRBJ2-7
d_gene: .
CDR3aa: CASSSGFSQYF
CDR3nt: TGTGCCAGCAGCAGCGGTTTTTCGCAGTACTTC

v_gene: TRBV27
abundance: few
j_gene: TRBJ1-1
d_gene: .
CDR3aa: CASSRQIETEAFF
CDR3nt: TGTGCCAGCAGTCGACAGATAGAGACTGAAGCTTTCTTT

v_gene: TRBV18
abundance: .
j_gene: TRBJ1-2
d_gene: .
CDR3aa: CASSPRERDGYTF
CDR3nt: TGTGCCAGCTCACCACGGGAGCGGGATGGCTACACCTTC

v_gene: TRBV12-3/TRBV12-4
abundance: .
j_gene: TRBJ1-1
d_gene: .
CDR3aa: CASSLQNEAFF
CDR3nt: TGTGCCAGCAGTTTACAGAACGAAGCTTTCTTT

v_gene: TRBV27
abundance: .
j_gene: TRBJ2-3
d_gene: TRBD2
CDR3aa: CASSLSGLAGEYF
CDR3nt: TGTGCCAGCAGTTTATCGGGTTTAGCGGGGGAGTATTTT

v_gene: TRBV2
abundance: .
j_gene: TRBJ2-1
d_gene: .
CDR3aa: CASSAVNEQFF
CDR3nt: TGTGCCAGCAGTGCAGTCAATGAGCAGTTCTTC

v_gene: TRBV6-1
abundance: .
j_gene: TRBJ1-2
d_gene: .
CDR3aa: CASSEIVPLYGYTF
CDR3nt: TGTGCCAGCAGTGAAATAGTGCCCCTCTATGGCTACACCTTC

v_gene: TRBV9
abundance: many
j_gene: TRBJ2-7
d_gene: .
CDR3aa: CASSVGDTYEQYF
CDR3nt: TGTGCCAGCAGCGTAGGAGATACCTACGAGCAGTACTTC

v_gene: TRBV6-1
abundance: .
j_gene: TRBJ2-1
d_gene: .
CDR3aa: CASSELRWELRFF
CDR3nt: TGTGCCAGCAGTGAACTCAGGTGGGAGCTTCGGTTCTTC

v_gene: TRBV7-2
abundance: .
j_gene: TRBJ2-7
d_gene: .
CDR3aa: CASSLGDISYEQYF
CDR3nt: TGTGCCAGCAGCTTAGGGGACATATCCTACGAGCAGTACTTC

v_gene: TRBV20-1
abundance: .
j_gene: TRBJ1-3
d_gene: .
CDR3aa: CSASKARGGNTIYF
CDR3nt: TGCAGTGCTAGTAAAGCCAGGGGTGGAAACACCATATATTTT

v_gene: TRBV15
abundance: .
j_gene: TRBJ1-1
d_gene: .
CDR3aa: CATSRQGGTEAFF
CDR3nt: TGTGCCACCAGCAGGCAGGGAGGTACTGAAGCTTTCTTT

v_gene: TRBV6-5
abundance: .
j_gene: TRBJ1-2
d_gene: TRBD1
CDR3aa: CASSSRQGGYTF
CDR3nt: TGTGCCAGCAGTTCACGACAGGGCGGCTACACCTTC

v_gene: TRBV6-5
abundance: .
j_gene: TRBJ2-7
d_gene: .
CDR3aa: CASSYSGGSYEQYF
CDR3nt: TGTGCCAGCAGTTACTCGGGGGGTAGCTACGAGCAGTACTTC

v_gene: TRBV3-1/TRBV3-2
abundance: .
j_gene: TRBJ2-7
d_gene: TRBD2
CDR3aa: CASSSSVSGRGYEQYF
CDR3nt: TGTGCCAGCAGCTCCTCCGTTAGCGGGAGAGGCTACGAGCAGTACTTC

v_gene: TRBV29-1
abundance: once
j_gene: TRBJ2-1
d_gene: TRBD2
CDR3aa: CSVEGTSGTYNEQFF
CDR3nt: TGCAGCGTTGAGGGGACTAGCGGGACTTACAATGAGCAGTTCTTC

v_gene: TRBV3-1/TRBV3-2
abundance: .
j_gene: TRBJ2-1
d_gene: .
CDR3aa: CASSQVLGRQRYNEQFF
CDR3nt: TGTGCCAGCAGCCAAGTTTTGGGGCGTCAAAGGTACAATGAGCAGTTCTTC

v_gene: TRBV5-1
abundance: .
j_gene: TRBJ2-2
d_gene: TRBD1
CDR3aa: CASSLGQGAFGELFF
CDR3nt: TGCGCCAGCAGCTTGGGACAGGGGGCTTTCGGGGAGCTGTTTTTT

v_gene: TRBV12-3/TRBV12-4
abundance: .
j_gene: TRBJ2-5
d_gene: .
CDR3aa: CASSLQETQYF
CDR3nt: TGTGCCAGCAGTCTGCAAGAGACCCAGTACTTC

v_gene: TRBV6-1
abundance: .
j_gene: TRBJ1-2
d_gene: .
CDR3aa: CASSEGDYGYTF
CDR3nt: TGTGCCAGCAGTGAAGGAGACTATGGCTACACCTTC